This entry describes one T cell receptor (beta chain). Its cognate antigen is unknown. This may come from a read error, since a much larger clone is one base off. What was amplified from RNA transcripts were TCR beta CDR3 regions. Initially, a first-round RT-PCR of the TCR CDR3 employed the HTBI primer set. TCRdb called the multiplex PCR reads again in MiXCR, with one record for every CDR3 protein. The repertoire holds 96,000 or so distinct CDR3 sequences, with roughly 56% as singletons. The sample belongs to a study of T cells in Graves' hyperthyroidism and ophthalmopathy. On the study more broadly: Specimen type is peripheral blood, collected at initial diagnosis prior to any treatment.

Germline CDR1 SGDLS, CDR2 YYNGEE. The CDR3 length is 9 residues. Study conclusions and caveats: Stable hyperthyroidism and ophthalmopathy were separated using 13 V-J signatures.

This sequence joins TRBV9 and TRBJ2-7, with no clear D. This TCR was recovered from a woman in her forties with Graves' hyperthyroidism. Sequencing used blood. The CDR3 sequence: CASTYERYF. The DNA for the CDR3 is TGTGCCTCTACTTACGAGCGGTACTTC. The full variable domain, rest sourced from reference TRBV9 and TRBJ2-7, is DSGVTQTPKHLITATGQRVTLRCSPRSGDLSVYWYQQSLDQGLQFLIQYYNGEERAKGNILERFSAQQFPDLHSELNLSSLELGDSALYFCASTYERYFGPGTRLTVT.